This entry lists 17 T cell receptor beta chains sequenced from one sample in a study of T cell repertoires in cytomegalovirus infection. Which antigens these TCRs recognize remains unknown. MiXCR was run by TCRdb on the reads, yielding one entry per CDR3 protein. This sample has approximately 770,000 distinct CDR3 sequences, with approximately 32% found just once. The sample in question was cultured CD8+ T cells from PBMCs, obtained from culture after CMV antigen stimulation. These receptors were collected from a human donor in good health (CMV status not recorded). Some clones in this sample may be carry-over from other donors' samples.

The chain combines TRBV7-9 with TRBJ2-5; tentative D call: TRBD2 (6 bases). The CDR3 covers 13 residues. Trimming cost V 4 bases and J 1 base, with 7 bases left between them. The germline CDR1 and CDR2 sequences are SEHNR and FQNEAQ (reference sequence). The DNA of the CDR3 is TGTGCCAGCAGCTGGGACTTCCAAGAGACCCAGTACTTC. The encoded protein is CASSWDFQETQYF.

Worth noting for this clonotype: The junction differs from germline at one of its ends, possibly a read error. This chain connects TRBV11-1 to TRBJ2-1; D is uncertain. Germline V gene sequence: CDR1 SGHAT, CDR2 FQDESV (reference sequence). The CDR3 extends over 13 amino acids. CDR3 sequence (DNA): TGTGCCCGCAGCTTAGGTTCCGACAATGAGCAGTTCTTC. It yields the protein CARSLGSDNEQFF.

The chain employs TRBV18 and TRBJ2-1; weak D call: TRBD2 (7 bases). V was pared by 3 bases and J by 5 bases, with 14 bases between. The CDR3 extends over 15 amino acids. From germline, CDR1 is KGHSH and CDR2 LQKENI. CDR3 nucleotides: TGTGCCAGCTCACCGGCTGGCGGGGGCCACAATGAGCAGTTCTTC. The encoded protein is CASSPAGGGHNEQFF.

V is TRBV12-3 or TRBV12-4 and J is TRBJ2-1, with 9 bases aligning to TRBD1. The CDR3 has 14 residues. V was pared by 10 bases and J by 0 bases, with 4 bases of the junction left unmatched. CDR3 region: CAIPTGGSYNEQFF. The CDR3 nucleotides read TGTGCCATCCCGACAGGGGGCTCCTACAATGAGCAGTTCTTC.

This clonotype was counted only a few times. This chain links TRBV7-9 with TRBJ1-3; a possible D gene is TRBD1 (5 bases). Germline V CDR1 and CDR2: SEHNR, FQNEAQ (reference sequence). The CDR3 totals 12 residues. V shed 10 bases and J shed 4 bases, with 11 bases lying between them. As DNA, the CDR3 is TGTGCCACTGGGGGTGTCGGAAACACCATATATTTT. This translates into CATGGVGNTIYF. The whole variable domain, filled in from reference TRBV7-9 and TRBJ1-3, reads DTGVSQNPRHKITKRGQNVTFRCDPISEHNRLYWYRQTLGQGPEFLTYFQNEAQLEKSRLLSDRFSAERPKGSFSTLEIQRTEQGDSAMYLCATGGVGNTIYFGEGSWLTVV.

The chain combines TRBV5-1 with TRBJ2-7; TRBD1 agrees at 9 bases. This CDR3 region has 16 residues. The germline V gene has CDR1 SGHRS and CDR2 YFSETQ. The J segment lost 4 bases and the V segment lost 0 bases, leaving 8 bases of the junction unmatched. The chain's CDR3 is CASSLDGTGRSYEQYV. CDR3 nucleotides: TGCGCCAGCAGCTTGGATGGGACAGGGCGATCTTACGAGCAGTACGTC.

Regarding this clonotype: This may be a read error: a much more frequent sequence differs by one nucleotide. The CDR3 loop is CASSGQGYLGLLHF. CDR3 nucleotides: TGCGCCAGCAGCGGACAGGGGTATTTGGGACTCCTCCACTTT. The rearrangement links TRBV10-2 to TRBJ1-6, with 9 bases lining up with TRBD1. CDR1 is WSHSY and CDR2 is SAAADI in the germline V gene. CDR3 size: 14 residues. V was clipped by 6 bases and J by 15 bases; unmatched bases: 12.

The chain links TRBV3-1 to TRBJ2-1; 14 bases match TRBD2. The CDR3 loop spans 18 amino acids. V lost 3 bases and J lost 2; bases outside the gene matches: 6. Looked up from germline, CDR1 is LGHDT and CDR2 is YNNKEL (reference sequence). Here the CDR3 DNA reads TGTGCCAGCAGCCAGTCGACTAGCGGGGGGGCCACCTACAATGAGCAGTTCTTC. Translated, it gives CASSQSTSGGATYNEQFF.

This clonotype showed up just a few times. Here the CDR3 DNA reads TGTGCCAGCAGTTTAGTGGCAGGCCCCTATAATTCACCCCTCCACTTT. Translated: CASSLVAGPYNSPLHF. J is TRBJ1-6 and V is TRBV12-3 or TRBV12-4; D unresolved. Trimming left V 1 base short and J 2 bases short, with 9 bases between. This CDR3 comprises 16 residues.

Only a few counts were recorded for this clonotype. The chain combines TRBV27 with TRBJ1-1, with D unclear. V dropped 5 bases and J dropped 0 bases, with 7 bases sitting between them. CDR1 is MNHEY, CDR2 SMNVEV, per germline (reference sequence). The CDR3 has 13 residues. CDR3 loop: CASSEFMNTEAFF. In DNA, the CDR3 is TGTGCCAGCAGTGAATTTATGAACACTGAAGCTTTCTTT.

This clonotype was counted once. V usage is TRBV27 and J usage is TRBJ1-5; unclear D gene. CDR1 is MNHEY and CDR2 is SMNVEV in the germline V gene (reference sequence). The V end was cut by 8 bases, the J end by 7 bases, with 15 bases between. The CDR3 has 13 amino acids. The chain's CDR3 is CASGPGGGQPQHF. The CDR3 bases are TGTGCCAGCGGACCAGGAGGTGGGCAGCCCCAGCATTTT.

The chain links TRBV5-4 to TRBJ2-3; tentative D call: TRBD2 (6 bases). The CDR3 has 14 residues. Trimming shortened V by 2 bases and J by 3 bases, and 10 bases separated the two germline ends. The germline CDR1 and CDR2 sequences are SGHNT and YYREEE (reference sequence). CDR3 protein: CASSFWDFTDTQYF. CDR3 bases: TGTGCCAGCAGCTTTTGGGACTTTACAGATACGCAGTATTTT.

This clonotype was seen more than once but under ten times. The V and J genes are TRBV12-3 or TRBV12-4 and TRBJ2-3; tentatively, D is TRBD2 (7 bases). With 6 bases removed from V and 2 bases from J, the gap between germline ends came to 18 bases. This CDR3 has 16 amino acids. This CDR3 is CASSRLGAGVTDTQYF. The CDR3 bases are TGTGCCAGCAGCCGCCTGGGGGCGGGGGTCACAGATACGCAGTATTTT.

This clonotype was counted a few times. Written as DNA, the CDR3 is TGCAGTGCTAGGGAGCGGGGGGGCGGGGAGACCCAGTACTTC. Its translation: CSARERGGGETQYF. This chain joins TRBV20-1 and TRBJ2-5; 10 nucleotides match TRBD2. V shed 3 bases, J shed 5 bases, and the junction held 6 bases outside the gene matches. Germline assignment: CDR1 DFQATT and CDR2 SNEGSKA (reference sequence). There are 14 residues in the CDR3.

This clonotype was seen a handful of times. The J gene is TRBJ2-7, the V gene TRBV20-1; 11 bases fit TRBD2. The CDR3 runs to 16 residues. J gave up 3 bases and V 6 bases, and 13 bases lay outside the gene matches. CDR1 is DFQATT, CDR2 SNEGSKA, per germline (reference sequence). The CDR3 sequence: CSARGSGGAKGYEQYF. As DNA, the CDR3 is TGCAGTGCCCGCGGTAGCGGGGGGGCCAAAGGCTACGAGCAGTACTTC.

This clonotype was counted at least ten times. The V call is TRBV7-8, the J call TRBJ2-7; a weak D match, TRBD1 (5 bases). CDR1 SGHVS and CDR2 FQNEAQ come from the germline V gene. This CDR3 has 11 residues. With 5 bases removed from V and 5 bases from J, the gap between germline ends came to 7 bases. The CDR3 DNA sequence: TGTGCCAGCAGCCTAGGGGACGAGCAGTACGTC. Its translation is CASSLGDEQYV.

This chain links TRBV27 with TRBJ1-2; a possible D gene is TRBD1 (5 bases). With 1 base removed from V and 7 bases from J, the gap between germline ends came to 16 bases. The V gene's germline CDR1 is MNHEY and CDR2 SMNVEV (reference sequence). The CDR3 has 15 residues. The DNA for the CDR3 is TGTGCCAGCAGTTTATTCTCCGGGACTGCCTTTGGCTACACCTTC. Translating gives CASSLFSGTAFGYTF.